The 22 T cell receptor beta chains listed next were all sequenced from one sample in a study of graft-versus-host responses after intestinal transplantation. The method was immunoSEQ multiplex PCR; TCRdb's version includes in-frame clones alone and lacks a portion of them. The sample consists of about 19,000 clones, around 90% of them appearing once. The starting material was PBMCs, obtained 350 to 400 days after transplant. The receptors shown here come from a human patient who received an intestinal transplant, so some T cells may come from the graft donor.

Here the CDR3 DNA reads TGTGCCAGCAGCACCTATGCCGGGGAGCTGTTTTTT. It is translated as CASSTYAGELFF. The rearrangement links TRBV7-3 to TRBJ2-2; D gene ambiguous. V gave up 5 bases and J gave up 6 bases, with 7 bases separating them. Germline CDR1 and CDR2: SGHTA and FQGTGA. This CDR3 spans 12 amino acids.

The chain links TRBV6-1 to TRBJ2-7; a possible D gene is TRBD1 (6 bases). The germline V gene has CDR1 MNHNS and CDR2 SASEGT. The CDR3 runs 14 residues. V was trimmed by 7 bases and J by 5 bases, leaving 18 bases between them. Written as DNA, the CDR3 is TGTGCCAGCAAGGGCACAGGGATGAGGAACGAGCAGTACTTC. Residues: CASKGTGMRNEQYF.

The V call is TRBV2, the J call TRBJ1-1; D ambiguous. Trimming left V 10 bases short and J 3 bases short, with 15 bases between. Germline values: CDR1 SNHLY, CDR2 FYNNEI. This CDR3 has 13 residues. The CDR3 sequence is CATYLDRDTEAFF. The CDR3 region has the DNA TGTGCCACATACCTGGATAGGGACACTGAAGCTTTCTTT.

This sequence joins TRBV6-6 and TRBJ1-2; no clear D gene. CDR1 MNHNY and CDR2 SVGAGI come from the germline V gene (reference sequence). The CDR3 extends over 14 amino acids. The ends were cut back, 0 bases at V and 5 bases at J, with 10 bases in the middle. The CDR3 is CASSYSGTAYGYTF. DNA of the CDR3: TGTGCCAGCAGTTACTCTGGTACAGCGTATGGCTACACCTTC.

The rearrangement links TRBV28 to TRBJ2-7, with TRBD2 matching 7 bases. CDR1 and CDR2 (germline): MDHEN, SYDVKM. This CDR3 region has 15 residues. V was pared by 5 bases and J by 2 bases, with 9 bases of the junction left unmatched. The chain's CDR3 is CASSPPGSGTYEQYF. The CDR3 DNA is TGTGCCAGCAGTCCCCCGGGGAGCGGGACCTACGAGCAGTACTTC.

This chain joins TRBV2 and TRBJ2-6; D might be TRBD1 (6 bases). With 9 bases removed from V and 2 bases from J, the gap between germline ends came to 14 bases. CDR3 length equals 15 residues. In germline, CDR1 is SNHLY, CDR2 FYNNEI. CDR3 sequence reads: CASTFTGTGANVLTF. DNA for the CDR3: TGTGCCAGTACCTTTACAGGGACTGGGGCCAACGTCCTGACTTTC.

The V and J genes are TRBV27 and TRBJ2-5; TRBD2 might be the D (5 bases). The CDR3 loop spans 13 amino acids. CDR1 and CDR2 from the germline V gene are MNHEY and SMNVEV (reference sequence). Deletions cut 3 bases from V and 5 bases from J, with 10 bases between. As DNA, the CDR3 is TGTGCCAGCAGTTTCGGGCTAGCTGAGACCCAGTACTTC. Its protein is CASSFGLAETQYF.

The V call is TRBV6-6, the J call TRBJ1-5, with D hard to call. This CDR3 contains 12 residues. Germline loops: CDR1 MNHNY, CDR2 SVGAGI (reference sequence). V lost 5 bases and J lost 5, with 7 bases in between. In DNA, the CDR3 is TGTGCCAGCAGTCCCCACGATCAGCCCCAGCATTTT. This codes for CASSPHDQPQHF.

DNA for the CDR3: TGTGCCAGCAGCCTAGACGGCACAGATACGCAGTATTTT. Protein: CASSLDGTDTQYF. This chain links TRBV6-5 with TRBJ2-3; D gene uncertain. The CDR3 runs to 13 residues. The germline V gene has CDR1 MNHEY and CDR2 SVGAGI. V lost 6 bases and J 1 base, leaving 8 bases between the germline ends.

The chain employs TRBV28 and TRBJ2-1; D not resolved. The germline V gene has CDR1 MDHEN and CDR2 SYDVKM. V was trimmed by 4 bases and J by 7 bases, leaving 17 bases between them. CDR3 length: 15 amino acids. CDR3 nucleotide sequence: TGTGCCAGCAGTTCCCCCCCGGCTAAGAGGAATGAGCAGTTCTTC. This translates into CASSSPPAKRNEQFF.

CDR3 amino acids: CASSLAGANVLTF. Written as DNA, the CDR3 is TGCGCCAGCAGCTTGGCTGGGGCCAACGTCCTGACTTTC. The genes are TRBV5-1 and TRBJ2-6, with D hard to call. The length of the CDR3 is 13 residues. Germline V gene lookup returns CDR1 SGHRS and CDR2 YFSETQ. Between the trimmed V and J ends, which lost 0 bases and 2 bases, there was a span of 0 bases.

This sequence joins TRBV6-1 and TRBJ2-7, with unresolved D. Germline CDR1 MNHNS, CDR2 SASEGT. The V end lost 6 bases, the J end lost 0 bases, and 6 bases lay between the germline ends. This CDR3 spans 12 amino acids. Here the CDR3 DNA reads TGTGCCAGCAGCCGTGGCTCCTACGAGCAGTACTTC. Translated, it gives CASSRGSYEQYF.

This rearrangement joins TRBV6-5 to TRBJ1-3; D may be TRBD1 (5 bases). The CDR3 covers 14 residues. Trimming took 2 bases from V and 4 from J, leaving 9 bases between them. Germline loops: CDR1 MNHEY, CDR2 SVGAGI. The CDR3 sequence: CASSYDQGGNTIYF. Written as DNA, the CDR3 is TGTGCCAGCAGTTACGACCAGGGCGGAAACACCATATATTTT.

The V gene is TRBV15, the J gene TRBJ2-7, with D maybe TRBD2 (5 bases). V was pared by 0 bases and J by 7 bases, with 13 bases between. The CDR3 loop spans 14 amino acids. Per germline, CDR1 LNHNV and CDR2 YYDKDF (reference sequence). The CDR3 protein is CATSRDRASGEQYF. The CDR3 DNA sequence: TGTGCCACCAGCAGAGATCGGGCATCGGGGGAGCAGTACTTC.

The chain is built from TRBV2 and TRBJ2-5; TRBD1 agrees at 12 bases. V gave up 6 bases and J gave up 4 bases; unmatched junction bases: 9. The CDR3 is 16 amino acids. Germline V gives CDR1 SNHLY, CDR2 FYNNEI. CDR3 DNA: TGTGCCAGCAGCCTATTAGGGACAGGGGGCGGAGAGACCCAGTACTTC. It specifies CASSLLGTGGGETQYF.

The CDR3 sequence: CASSFDEPDQETQYF. Written as DNA, the CDR3 is TGTGCCAGCAGTTTTGATGAGCCGGACCAAGAGACCCAGTACTTC. The J gene is TRBJ2-5, the V gene TRBV28; no clear D. There are 15 residues in the CDR3. Germline V gives CDR1 MDHEN, CDR2 SYDVKM. Trimming removed 3 bases at V and 0 bases at J, with 11 bases between.

This chain uses TRBV6-6 with TRBJ2-3, with a tentative D call TRBD1 (6 bases). Germline lookup yields CDR1 MNHNY and CDR2 SVGAGI (reference sequence). Trimming cost V 0 bases and J 2 bases, with 9 bases left between them. The CDR3 contains 15 residues. CDR3 nucleotide sequence: TGTGCCAGCAGTTACTCGGGGGCACACACAGATACGCAGTATTTT. Its protein is CASSYSGAHTDTQYF.

The rearrangement joins TRBV15 to TRBJ2-2, with a possible D match to TRBD1 (6 bases). The V end was cut by 3 bases, the J end by 1 base, with 6 bases between. Germline V CDR1 and CDR2: LNHNV, YYDKDF (reference sequence). The CDR3 contains 14 residues. Here the CDR3 reads CATSRTGNTGELFF. Here the CDR3 DNA reads TGTGCCACCAGCAGGACAGGGAACACCGGGGAGCTGTTTTTT.

The chain uses TRBV28 and TRBJ2-3; D might be TRBD1 (5 bases). The V gene's germline CDR1 is MDHEN and CDR2 SYDVKM. The V and J ends lost 5 bases and 9 bases respectively, with 15 bases between them. The CDR3 spans 13 residues. CDR3 loop: CASSTRVLSTQYF. The CDR3 coding sequence is TGTGCCAGCAGTACCAGGGTTCTGTCCACGCAGTATTTT.

The chain uses TRBV6-1 and TRBJ1-6, with D maybe TRBD1 (5 bases). CDR1 MNHNS and CDR2 SASEGT come from the germline V gene. Trimming took 2 bases from V and 3 from J, leaving 17 bases between them. There are 18 residues in the CDR3. The CDR3 DNA reads TGTGCCAGCAGTGAAAGGCTGGGGCAGGGACGCTATAATTCACCCCTCCACTTT. As protein: CASSERLGQGRYNSPLHF.

The CDR3 sequence is CASRPGLAGVDTQYF. The CDR3 DNA follows: TGTGCAAGTCGCCCAGGACTAGCGGGAGTAGATACGCAGTATTTT. This chain joins TRBV12-2 and TRBJ2-3; TRBD2, the table's D call, was not compared with the DNA. TRBV12-2 counts as a pseudogene. The CDR3 loop spans 15 amino acids.

V usage is TRBV2 and J usage is TRBJ1-1; D call uncertain. This CDR3 spans 14 amino acids. Deletions cut 1 base from V and 7 bases from J, with 13 bases between. Germline CDR1 and CDR2: SNHLY and FYNNEI. The CDR3 sequence: CASSEDNRSDEAFF. CDR3 coding DNA: TGTGCCAGCAGTGAAGATAACAGAAGTGATGAAGCTTTCTTT.